A selection of T cell receptor beta chains follows, all from one sample in a study of blood T cell repertoires in COVID-19. This table comes from immunoSEQ multiplex PCR, and its TCRdb copy is limited to in-frame clones, with some not included. Of some 320,000 clones in the sample, roughly 90% were seen once. Sequenced sample: PBMCs or T cells enriched from blood (not recorded which). These receptors all stem from a woman aged 30 to 39 who had been exposed to COVID-19. The CDR3 runs from the conserved cysteine through the conserved F or W.

TRBJ2-1	TRBV9	CASSTGLAGGFYNEQFF
TRBJ1-1	TRBV2	CASMKRENTEAFF
TRBJ1-4	TRBV2	CASTKYGEKLFF
TRBJ1-2	TRBV5-1	CASSPGAGVYGYTF
TRBJ1-1	TRBV9	CASSVVSSGEAFF
TRBJ2-1	TRBV14	CASSQVQRKSSYNEQFF
TRBJ2-5	TRBV5-8	CASSLGETAQETQYF
TRBJ1-5	TRBV5-1	CASSSGQSNQPQHF
TRBJ1-5	TRBV4-3	CASSQDRTGGRQPQHF
TRBJ1-2	TRBV19	CASSWGDRGNYGYTF
TRBJ1-2	TRBV30	CAWSTGYGYTF
TRBJ2-7	TRBV18	CASSGDLVYEQYF
TRBJ2-7	TRBV5-1	CASSLGGRSYEQYF
TRBJ1-1	TRBV14	CASSSHGAITEAFF
TRBJ2-1	TRBV7-2	CASSFAGGNYNEQFF
TRBJ1-1	TRBV6-5	CASKRVENTEAFF
TRBJ2-7	TRBV30	CAWRKASGAYEQYF
TRBJ1-2	TRBV5-6	CASSPPGQGIYGYTF
TRBJ1-1	TRBV5-1	CASSQTANTEAFF
TRBJ2-7	TRBV4-3	CASSQYRGPSYEQYF
TRBJ1-5	TRBV19	CASSPTGSNQPQHF
TRBJ1-2	TRBV19	CASSIVAGQGNYGYTF
TRBJ2-7	TRBV6-5	CASSYSVHGQAYEQYF
TRBJ2-2	TRBV10-3	CAISEAGGNTGELFF
TRBJ2-3	TRBV7-9	CASSFPSTDTQYF
TRBJ1-6	TRBV9	CASSQGQGLSPLHF